This T cell receptor beta chain comes out of a study of blood T cell repertoires in COVID-19. Study in general: COVID-19 samples from acute and convalescent phases originated in the United States, Italy and Spain. PBMCs, B-cell-depleted T cells, or T cells were the source of the cDNA or gDNA that made up the material.

CDR1 is SGHTA and CDR2 is FQGNSA in the germline V gene. V was shortened by 5 bases and J by 4 bases, with 18 bases between the two germline ends. The CDR3 sequence is 16 residues long. Patients from Seattle were sampled longitudinally, starting during active infection. Original processing notes: Estimates of nucleated cell counts were drawn from the amplification of reference gene primers. Here immunoSEQ multiplex PCR was the method, and the copy in TCRdb shows in-frame clones only, minus some. Clonal size and the V and J genes are those of that table, whereas D and trimming came from the DNA. The sample contains about 410,000 clones, around nine tenths of which appear only once.

The sequencing sample was made of peripheral blood. The rearrangement joins TRBV7-2 to TRBJ1-3; D not certain. The sequence came from a woman aged 35 to 49 with COVID-19, enrolled during active disease. Here the CDR3 DNA reads TGTGCCAGCAGCCCCGGAGGCGGATCGTCAGGAAACACCATATATTTT. This gives the protein CASSPGGGSSGNTIYF.